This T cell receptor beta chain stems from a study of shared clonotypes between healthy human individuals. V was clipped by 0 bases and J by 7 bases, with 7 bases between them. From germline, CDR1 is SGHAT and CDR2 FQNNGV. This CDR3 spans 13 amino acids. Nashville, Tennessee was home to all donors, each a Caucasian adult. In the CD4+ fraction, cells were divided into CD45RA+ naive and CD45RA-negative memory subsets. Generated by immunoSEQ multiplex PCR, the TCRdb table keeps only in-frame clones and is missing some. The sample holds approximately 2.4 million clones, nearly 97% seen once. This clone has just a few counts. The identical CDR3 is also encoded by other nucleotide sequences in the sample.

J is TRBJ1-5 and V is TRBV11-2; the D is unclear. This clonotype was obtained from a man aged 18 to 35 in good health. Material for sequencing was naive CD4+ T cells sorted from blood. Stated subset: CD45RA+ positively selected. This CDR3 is CASSLDLRQPQHF. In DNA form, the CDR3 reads TGTGCCAGCAGCTTAGATCTGCGCCAGCCCCAGCATTTT.